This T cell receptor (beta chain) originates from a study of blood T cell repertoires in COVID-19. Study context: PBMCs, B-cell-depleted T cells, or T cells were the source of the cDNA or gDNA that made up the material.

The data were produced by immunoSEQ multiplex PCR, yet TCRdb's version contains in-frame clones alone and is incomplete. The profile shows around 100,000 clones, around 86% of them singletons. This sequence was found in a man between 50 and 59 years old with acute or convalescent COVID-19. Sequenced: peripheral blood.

The CDR3 spells CASSRPGAYYEQYF. The CDR3 DNA reads as TGTGCCAGCAGCCGCCCAGGGGCCTACTACGAGCAGTACTTC. V gene TRBV14 combines with J gene TRBJ2-7, with D possibly TRBD1 on 6 matching bases. The CDR3 covers 14 residues. Per germline, CDR1 SGHDN and CDR2 FVKESK. V was pared by 4 bases and J by 3 bases, with 13 bases between.